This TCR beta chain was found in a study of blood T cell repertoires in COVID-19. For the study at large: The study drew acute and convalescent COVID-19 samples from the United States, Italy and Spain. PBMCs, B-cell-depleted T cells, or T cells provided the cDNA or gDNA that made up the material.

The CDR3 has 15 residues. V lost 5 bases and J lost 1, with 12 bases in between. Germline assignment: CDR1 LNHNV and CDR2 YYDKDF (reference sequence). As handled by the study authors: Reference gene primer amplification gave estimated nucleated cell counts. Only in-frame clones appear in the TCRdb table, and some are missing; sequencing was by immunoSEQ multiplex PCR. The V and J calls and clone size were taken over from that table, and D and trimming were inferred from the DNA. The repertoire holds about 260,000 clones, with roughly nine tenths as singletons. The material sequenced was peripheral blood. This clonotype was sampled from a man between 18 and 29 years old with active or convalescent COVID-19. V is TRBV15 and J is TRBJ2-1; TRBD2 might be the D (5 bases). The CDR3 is CATSPGLVSYNEQFF. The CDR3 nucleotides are TGTGCCACCAGCCCAGGACTGGTTTCCTACAATGAGCAGTTCTTC. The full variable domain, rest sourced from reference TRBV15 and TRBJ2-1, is DAMVIQNPRYQVTQFGKPVTLSCSQTLNHNVMYWYQQKSSQAPKLLFHYYDKDFNNEADTPDNFQSRRPNTSFCFLDIRSPGLGDTAMYLCATSPGLVSYNEQFFGPGTRLTVL.